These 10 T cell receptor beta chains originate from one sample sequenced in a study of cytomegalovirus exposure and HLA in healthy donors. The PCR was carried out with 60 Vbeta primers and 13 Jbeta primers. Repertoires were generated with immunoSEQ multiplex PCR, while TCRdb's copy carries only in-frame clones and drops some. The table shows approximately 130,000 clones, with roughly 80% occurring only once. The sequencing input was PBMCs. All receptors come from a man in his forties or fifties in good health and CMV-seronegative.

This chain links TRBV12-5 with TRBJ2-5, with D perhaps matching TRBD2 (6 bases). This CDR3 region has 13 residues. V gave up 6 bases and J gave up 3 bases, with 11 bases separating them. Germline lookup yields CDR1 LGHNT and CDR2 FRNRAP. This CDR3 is CASGRSGEETQYF. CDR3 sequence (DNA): TGTGCTAGTGGGAGATCGGGGGAAGAGACCCAGTACTTC. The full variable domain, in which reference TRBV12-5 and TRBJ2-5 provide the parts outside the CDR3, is DARVTQTPRHKVTEMGQEVTMRCQPILGHNTVFWYRQTMMQGLELLAYFRNRAPLDDSGMPKDRFSAEMPDATLATLKIQPSEPRDSAVYFCASGRSGEETQYFGPGTRLLVL.

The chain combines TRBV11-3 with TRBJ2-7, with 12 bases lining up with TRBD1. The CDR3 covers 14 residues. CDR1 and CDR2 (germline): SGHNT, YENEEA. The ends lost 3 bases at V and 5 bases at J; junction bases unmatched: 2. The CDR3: CASSLGQGADEQYF. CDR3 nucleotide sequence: TGTGCCAGCAGCTTGGGACAGGGGGCCGACGAGCAGTACTTC.

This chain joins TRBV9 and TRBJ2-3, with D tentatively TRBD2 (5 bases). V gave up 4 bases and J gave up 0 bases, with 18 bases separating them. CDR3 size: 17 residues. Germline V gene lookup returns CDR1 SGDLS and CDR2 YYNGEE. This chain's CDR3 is CASSPRGHSGSTDTQYF. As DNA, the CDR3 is TGTGCCAGCAGCCCTCGGGGTCACAGCGGTAGCACAGATACGCAGTATTTT.

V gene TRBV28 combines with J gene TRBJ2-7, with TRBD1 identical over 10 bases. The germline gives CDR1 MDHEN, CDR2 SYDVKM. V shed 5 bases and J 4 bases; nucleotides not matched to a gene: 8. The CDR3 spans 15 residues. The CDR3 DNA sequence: TGTGCCAGCAGTCCCGGACAGGGGGTAAGTTACGAGCAGTACTTC. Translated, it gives CASSPGQGVSYEQYF.

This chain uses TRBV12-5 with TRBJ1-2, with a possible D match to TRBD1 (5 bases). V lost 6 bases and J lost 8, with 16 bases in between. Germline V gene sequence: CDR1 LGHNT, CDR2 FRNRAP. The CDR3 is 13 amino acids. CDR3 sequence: CASGPDGGSGYTF. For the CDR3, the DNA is TGTGCTAGTGGCCCCGACGGGGGATCCGGCTACACCTTC.

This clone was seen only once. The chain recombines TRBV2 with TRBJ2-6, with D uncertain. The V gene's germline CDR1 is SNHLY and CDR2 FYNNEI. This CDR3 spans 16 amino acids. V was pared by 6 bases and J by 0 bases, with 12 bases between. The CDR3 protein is CASREFLSSGANVLTF. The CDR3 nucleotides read TGTGCCAGCAGAGAGTTCTTGAGCTCTGGGGCCAACGTCCTGACTTTC.

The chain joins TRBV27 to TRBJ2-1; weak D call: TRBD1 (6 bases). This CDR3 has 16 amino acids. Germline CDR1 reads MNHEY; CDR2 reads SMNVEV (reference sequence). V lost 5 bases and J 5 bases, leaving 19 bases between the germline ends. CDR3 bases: TGTGCCAGCAGTAAGGGGGTCAGGGTTATGGACAATGAGCAGTTCTTC. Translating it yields CASSKGVRVMDNEQFF.

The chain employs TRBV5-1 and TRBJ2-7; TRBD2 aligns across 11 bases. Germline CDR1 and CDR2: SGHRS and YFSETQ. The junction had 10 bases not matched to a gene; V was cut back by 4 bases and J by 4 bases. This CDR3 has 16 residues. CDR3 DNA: TGCGCCAGCAGCCCTACCGGGACTAGCGGAGGATACGAGCAGTACTTC. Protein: CASSPTGTSGGYEQYF.

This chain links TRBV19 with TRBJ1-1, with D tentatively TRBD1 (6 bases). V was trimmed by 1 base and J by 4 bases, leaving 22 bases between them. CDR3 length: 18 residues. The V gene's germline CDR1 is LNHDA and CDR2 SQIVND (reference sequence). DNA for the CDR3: TGTGCCAGTAGTATAGTCGGCAGGGGATCCGGGCTGAGCACTGAAGCTTTCTTT. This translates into CASSIVGRGSGLSTEAFF.

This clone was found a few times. This CDR3 reads CASKGDSGGSYEQYF. CDR3 nucleotide sequence: TGTGCCAGCAAGGGGGATTCAGGGGGATCCTACGAGCAGTACTTC. The V call is TRBV6-1, the J call TRBJ2-7, with 7 bases fitting TRBD1. J lost 1 base, V lost 7 bases, and 10 bases had no gene match. The CDR3 runs to 15 residues. Germline V lookup: CDR1 MNHNS, CDR2 SASEGT.